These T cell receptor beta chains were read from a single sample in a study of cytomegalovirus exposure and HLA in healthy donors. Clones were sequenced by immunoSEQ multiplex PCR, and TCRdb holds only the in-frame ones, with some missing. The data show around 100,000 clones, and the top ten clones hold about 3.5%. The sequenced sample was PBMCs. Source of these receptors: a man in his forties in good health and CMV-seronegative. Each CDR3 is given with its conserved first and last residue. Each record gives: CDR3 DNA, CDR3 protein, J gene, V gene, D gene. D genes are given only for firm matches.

CDR3nt: TGTGCCAGTAGTTCAGGGGACAGCGGAGCATTGATTCGGTTT
CDR3aa: CASSSGDSGALIRF
j_gene: TRBJ1-5
v_gene: TRBV19
d_gene: TRBD1

CDR3nt: TGTGCCAGCAGGGGACTAGCGGGGCCCACAGATACGCAGTATTTT
CDR3aa: CASRGLAGPTDTQYF
j_gene: TRBJ2-3
v_gene: TRBV6-6
d_gene: TRBD2

CDR3nt: TGTGCCAGTGGTATAGGGGGCACCTTAAAAGAGACCCAGTACTTC
CDR3aa: CASGIGGTLKETQYF
j_gene: TRBJ2-5
v_gene: TRBV19
d_gene: TRBD1

CDR3nt: TGTGCCAGTAGTACCCGAGCGGGACCGAACACTGAAGCTTTCTTT
CDR3aa: CASSTRAGPNTEAFF
j_gene: TRBJ1-1
v_gene: TRBV19
d_gene: -

CDR3nt: TGTGCCAGCAGCTTGGGCCTCCAAGAGACCCAGTACTTC
CDR3aa: CASSLGLQETQYF
j_gene: TRBJ2-5
v_gene: TRBV11-2
d_gene: -

CDR3nt: TGCAGCGTTGGTATAGGGGGCGCAGATACGCAGTATTTT
CDR3aa: CSVGIGGADTQYF
j_gene: TRBJ2-3
v_gene: TRBV29-1
d_gene: TRBD1

CDR3nt: TGTGCCAGCAGTCAACGCACCGGGACTAGCGGTTACACAGATACGCAGTATTTT
CDR3aa: CASSQRTGTSGYTDTQYF
j_gene: TRBJ2-3
v_gene: TRBV14
d_gene: TRBD2

CDR3nt: TGTGCCAGCTCACAGGGACAGTACGAGCAGTACTTC
CDR3aa: CASSQGQYEQYF
j_gene: TRBJ2-7
v_gene: TRBV18
d_gene: TRBD1

CDR3nt: TGTGCCAGCAGCCCGATGGACAGGGCGGGAAACACCATATATTTT
CDR3aa: CASSPMDRAGNTIYF
j_gene: TRBJ1-3
v_gene: TRBV5-6
d_gene: TRBD1

CDR3nt: TGCGCCAGCAGCTTGGTACAGGGGAAAAATGAGCAGTTCTTC
CDR3aa: CASSLVQGKNEQFF
j_gene: TRBJ2-1
v_gene: TRBV5-1
d_gene: TRBD1

CDR3nt: TGTGCCACCAGCAGTCTAGGAGAAGGGAGTCGTGTTGCTCAGTTCTTC
CDR3aa: CATSSLGEGSRVAQFF
j_gene: TRBJ2-1
v_gene: TRBV15
d_gene: -